Reported below is one TCR beta chain. Its antigen is currently unknown. TCRdb's table, derived via immunoSEQ multiplex PCR, lists solely in-frame clones and lacks some. The sample holds around 34,000 clones, 81% seen once. This specimen belongs to a study of OX40 agonist ivuxolimab in advanced cancers. Study results and caveats: Among T cells, CD8+ cells averaged more expanded clones than CD4+ cells.

Germline V gives CDR1 LNHDA, CDR2 SQIVND (reference sequence). V lost 8 bases and J lost 5, with 13 bases in between. The CDR3 has 13 amino acids. The TCR was taken from an adult with an advanced solid tumor such as melanoma, head and neck, liver or kidney cancer. The input for sequencing was CD4+ or CD8+ T cells sorted from blood, taken in a trial of the OX40 agonist ivuxolimab. This chain joins TRBV19 and TRBJ1-5; D may be TRBD1 (6 bases). CDR3 protein: CASSGGLDQPQHF. The CDR3 DNA follows: TGTGCCAGTTCGGGGGGCCTCGATCAGCCCCAGCATTTT.